The present T cell receptor (beta chain) was sequenced within a study of T cells in Graves' hyperthyroidism and ophthalmopathy (dated by TCRdb to the late 2010s). About the full investigation: Peripheral blood samples were taken at the time of initial diagnosis, prior to any treatment. A discovery cohort of around 98 patients, 43 with Graves' ophthalmopathy and 55 to 65 with stable Graves' hyperthyroidism, was used to find distinguishing TCR V-J signatures. After sampling, hyperthyroidism patients received methimazole starting at 30 mg daily, and ophthalmopathy patients received high-dose intravenous methylprednisolone. The paper reports TCR Vbeta CDR3 sequencing of some 140 peripheral blood samples: some 44 ophthalmopathy, 75 to 80 hyperthyroidism and approximately 17 progressor patients. Prospective prediction of ophthalmopathy was tested in an independent validation cohort of 18 to 20 hyperthyroidism patients and 17 patients who later progressed to ophthalmopathy. For training and testing, the 100 or so patients in the discovery cohort were randomly divided in a 7:3 ratio. In several Graves' hyperthyroidism patients, the study also compared T-cell repertoires from thyroid tissue with T-cell repertoires from blood.

The TCR beta CDR3 regions were amplified from the RNA transcripts. The first round of RT-PCR for the TCR CDR3 was performed with the HTBI primer set and the Qiagen OneStep RT-PCR kit. Libraries were constructed in a second round of multiplex PCR, after which size selection and purification were performed. Libraries were sequenced paired-end with 100 bp reads on an Illumina HiSeq2000. The original pipeline was this. Raw data were processed with SOAPnuke, discarding reads with adapters, uncalled bases, mean Phred below 15, or no exact constant-primer or identifier match. High-quality paired reads were merged using COPE v1.2.5, and each unique nucleotide sequence was defined as a clonotype. Clonotypes were aligned to IMGT TRBV, TRBD and TRBJ reference segments using MiTCR v1.1. The analysis included only V-J combinations with a frequency above 0.0001, which together covered 99% to 99.2% of the repertoires. The TCS score was defined as F50 (clonal expansion) divided by E x V (chaos), with BLOSUM62-based TCRdist calculated between CDR3 peptides within each V-J. Welch's t-statistics and random forest reduced 514 V-J features to about 12, which were used in a naive Bayes classifier (R e1071). Using fastp trimming at Q25 and MiXCR clonotype assembly, TCRdb reanalyzed the public sequencing data and kept in-frame beta chains. Each entry merges the rows of one CDR3 protein and shows their most common DNA and genes. The V and J calls reflect TCRdb's pipeline rather than the authors' work. Across this sample there are some 490,000 distinct CDR3 sequences, with 20% to 25% seen only once. Of the sample, under 55% falls within the top ten clones.

Ophthalmopathy patients had moderately to severely active disease, Clinical Activity Score of at least 3, NOSPECS grade of at least 4, and duration under 3 months. The study excluded patients with uncontrolled infections, other autoimmune diseases, pregnancy or lactation. Diagnoses relied on clinical symptoms, serum thyroxine and TRAb, thyroid ultrasound and orbital computed tomography. Ficoll-Paque density gradient centrifugation was used to isolate PBMCs from around 10 ml of fresh peripheral blood. Total RNA was extracted with Trizol reagent, and quality was checked on an Agilent 2100 Bioanalyzer. Paper-wide results and their limitations: Sample size was not statistically predetermined, and blinding of investigators to group allocation was not performed. In validation, the model predicted progression to ophthalmopathy with about 71% sensitivity and 72% to 85% specificity, a median of around six months before onset. A model built on a 13 V-J signature distinguished ophthalmopathy from stable hyperthyroidism, reaching around 88% sensitivity and under 84% specificity in cross-validation and 80%/75% in testing. Most expanded thyroid clonotypes (frequency above 0.001) were also found in blood, which suggests that blood repertoires may mirror thyroid immune responses.

As to this clonotype: Its antigen target is currently unknown. Base qualities were left out, and no much larger clone turns up one base away.

The receptor's source is a woman aged 70-85 years with Graves' ophthalmopathy. The sequenced sample consisted of blood.

The DNA reads as follows: TGTGCCAGTAGTGAGAGGGATGCAGATACGCAGTATTTT. This is translated as CASSERDADTQYF. Here the chain combines TRBV19 and TRBJ2-3; the D gene is perhaps TRBD2, from 5 matching bases. CDR1 and CDR2, per the germline V gene (reference sequence), are LNHDA and SQIVND. V gives up 5 bases and J gives up 4 bases, and the segment between their germline ends measures 10 bases. The CDR3 contains 13 residues, cysteine and phenylalanine counted. Here the CDR3 DNA is all that survives: 39 bases in frame from base 1.